This T cell receptor beta chain was obtained from a study of human T cells and chemical hapten exposure. As processed by the authors: With a range of roughly 23,224 to 690,600, the median per sample was roughly 97,000 TCRs. Via MiXCR, TCRdb re-called the RACE reads, giving one row per CDR3 protein. The V and J calls come from TCRdb's annotation, not from the publication. Counted here are 35,000 to 50,000 distinct CDR3 sequences, around 4% occurring once; the ten biggest clones make up 1.5% to 2%. Noted time point: healthy volunteer bleed at 2 weeks. Before extraction, the whole blood was not fractionated, and total RNA was taken from it. This clonotype occurred many times. The CDR3 contains 13 residues. Germline CDR1 reads PRHDT; CDR2 reads FYEKMQ (reference sequence). Deletions cut 2 bases from V and 2 bases from J, with 5 bases between.

This chain uses TRBV13 with TRBJ2-3, with D hard to call. The sequenced material came from whole blood. This clonotype was obtained from a female donor in good health. Some clones in this sample may be carry-over from other donors' samples. As DNA, the CDR3 is TGTGCCAGCAGCTTACCCTTCACAGATACGCAGTATTTT. This codes for CASSLPFTDTQYF.